Described below is a single T cell receptor (beta chain) sequence and its context. Its antigen remains unknown. Assay used: immunoSEQ multiplex PCR; TCRdb lists only in-frame clones, some missing. The sample shows under 100,000 clones, 83% of them seen only once. These data originate in a study of OX40 agonist ivuxolimab in advanced cancers. Study-wide background: Ivuxolimab, an agonist antibody against OX40 (CD134), was given to patients.

Regarding the study as a whole: Within 6 weeks, CD4+ and CD8+ blood T cells expanded clonally at 0.1 to 3.0 mg/kg. Among expanded peripheral T cells, antigen specificity went undetermined.

J gave up 8 bases and V 9 bases, and 13 bases lay outside the gene matches. Germline-derived CDR1 and CDR2 are LNHDA and SQIVND (reference sequence). The CDR3 is made up of 14 amino acids. The source is an adult with an advanced solid tumor such as melanoma, head and neck, liver or kidney cancer. The material sequenced was CD4+ or CD8+ T cells sorted from blood, taken in a trial of the OX40 agonist ivuxolimab. The V and J genes are TRBV19 and TRBJ2-1; 7 positions match TRBD1. CDR3 protein: CASRAGTARDEQFF. The CDR3 bases are TGTGCCAGCCGCGCCGGGACAGCTAGAGATGAGCAGTTCTTC.